This TCR beta chain was found in a study of tumor-infiltrating lymphocytes in glioblastoma multiforme. Regarding this clonotype: The junction departs from the called germline gene at one end, perhaps through a read error.

TCRB libraries came from RNA via three nested multiplex PCR rounds. Via MiXCR, TCRdb re-called the multiplex PCR reads, giving one row per CDR3 protein. The sample lists around 30,000 distinct CDR3 sequences, 50% to 75% occurring once. The sequence was obtained from a male donor with glioblastoma. The sequenced material came from brain tumor tissue.

CDR3 DNA sequence: TGCACCAGCAGACCCTTGGCGACAGGGGGTCAGCCCCAGCATTTC. The encoded protein is CTSRPLATGGQPQHF. The rearrangement links TRBV10-2 to TRBJ1-5, with 9 positions matching TRBD1. Germline V gene lookup returns CDR1 WSHSY and CDR2 SAAADI. This CDR3 contains 15 residues.